This T cell receptor (beta chain) appears in the sequencing data of a study of OX40 agonist ivuxolimab in advanced cancers. CDR3 length: 14 residues. The V gene lost 5 bases and the J gene lost 6 bases, with 11 bases spanning the gap. Germline lookup yields CDR1 MNHEY and CDR2 SMNVEV (reference sequence). The table came from immunoSEQ multiplex PCR; TCRdb's copy has only in-frame clones and leaves some out. The table shows over 80,000 clones, with roughly nine tenths occurring only once. This clone was seen a few times. The sequencing used CD4+ or CD8+ T cells sorted from blood, collected in a trial of the OX40 agonist ivuxolimab. This sequence was found in an adult with an advanced solid tumor such as melanoma, head and neck, liver or kidney cancer. This rearrangement joins TRBV27 to TRBJ1-6, with D perhaps TRBD1 (5 bases). CDR3 protein: CASSPGTVNSPLHF. CDR3 coding DNA: TGTGCCAGCAGTCCCGGGACGGTTAATTCACCCCTCCACTTT.